The present entry profiles one TCR beta chain with its context. This record comes from a study of blood T cell repertoires in COVID-19. Study overall: The analysed material was cDNA or gDNA that came from T cells, B-cell-depleted T cells, or PBMCs.

In Seattle, patients joined the study during active infection and were tracked longitudinally. The authors' processing: Estimated nucleated cell counts came from reference gene primer amplification. Assay: immunoSEQ multiplex PCR; the TCRdb copy retains only in-frame clones and omits some. V and J calls and clone size are those listed in that table; D and trimming were worked out from the DNA. The sample shows 200,000 to 250,000 clones, approximately 90% of them seen only once. This CDR3 contains 15 residues. CDR1 is SEHNR and CDR2 is FQNEAQ in the germline V gene (reference sequence). The V segment lost 5 bases and the J segment 9 bases; nucleotides outside the gene matches: 12.

The specimen was peripheral blood. The gene calls are TRBV7-9 and TRBJ2-1; 8 bases are a match to TRBD2. The TCR comes from a young man with COVID-19, enrolled during active disease. DNA of the CDR3: TGTGCCAGCAGCATTGGACTAGCAGACGTGGGTGAGCAGTTCTTC. Encoded protein: CASSIGLADVGEQFF.